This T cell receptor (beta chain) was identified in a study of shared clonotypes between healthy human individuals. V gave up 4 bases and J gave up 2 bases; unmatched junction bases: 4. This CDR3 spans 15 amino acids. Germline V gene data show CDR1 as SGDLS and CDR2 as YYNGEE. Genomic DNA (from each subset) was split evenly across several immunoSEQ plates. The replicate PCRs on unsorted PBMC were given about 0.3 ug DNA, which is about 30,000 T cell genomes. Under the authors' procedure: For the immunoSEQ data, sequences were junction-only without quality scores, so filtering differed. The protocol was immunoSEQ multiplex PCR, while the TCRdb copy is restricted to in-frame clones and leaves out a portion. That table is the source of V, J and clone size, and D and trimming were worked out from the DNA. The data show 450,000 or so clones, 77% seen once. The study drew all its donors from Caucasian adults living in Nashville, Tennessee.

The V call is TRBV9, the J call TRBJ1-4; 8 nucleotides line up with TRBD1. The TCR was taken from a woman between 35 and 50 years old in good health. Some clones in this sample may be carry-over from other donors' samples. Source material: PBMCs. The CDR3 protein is CASSPRTGTNEKLFF. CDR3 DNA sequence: TGTGCCAGCAGCCCCCGGACAGGGACTAATGAAAAACTGTTTTTT.